What follows are 17 T cell receptor beta chains derived from one specimen sequenced in a study of immune cell composition in non-small cell lung cancer. The normal lung sample lay at least 3 cm, and maximally far, from the tumour. Libraries were prepared by immunoSEQ multiplex PCR; TCRdb keeps only in-frame clonotypes and omits some of them. The profile shows 5,000 or so clones, over 60% of them singletons. The specimen was non-adjacent lung tissue. These receptors were obtained from a human donor with non-small cell lung cancer.

J is TRBJ1-2 and V is TRBV5-6; D is unclear. The CDR3 is 16 residues long. The germline gives CDR1 SGHDT, CDR2 YYEEEE. V lost 4 bases and J 3 bases, leaving 19 bases between the germline ends. This CDR3 is CASSPVLGEDHYGYTF. The CDR3 nucleotides read TGTGCCAGCAGCCCGGTCCTCGGGGAGGACCACTATGGCTACACCTTC.

The J gene is TRBJ2-7, the V gene TRBV6-1; 7 nucleotides line up with TRBD2. J gave up 3 bases and V 4 bases, and 12 bases lay outside the gene matches. Germline CDR1 is MNHNS and CDR2 is SASEGT. The CDR3 has 16 amino acids. CDR3 residues: CASSGQRGPRVYEQYF. The CDR3 DNA reads as TGTGCCAGCAGTGGACAGCGGGGTCCTAGGGTCTACGAGCAGTACTTC.

This clone was counted only a few times. The chain couples TRBV7-8 to TRBJ1-5; 9 positions agree with TRBD1. The CDR3 totals 16 residues. The V segment lost 5 bases and the J segment 5 bases; nucleotides outside the gene matches: 10. Germline V gene lookup returns CDR1 SGHVS and CDR2 FQNEAQ. CDR3 DNA sequence: TGTGCCAGCAGCCGTACCGGGACAGGGTACGATCAGCCCCAGCATTTT. This translates into CASSRTGTGYDQPQHF. Full variable domain (remainder filled in from reference TRBV7-8 and TRBJ1-5): GAGVSQSPRYKVAKRGQDVALRCDPISGHVSLFWYQQALGQGPEFLTYFQNEAQLDKSGLPSDRFFAERPEGSVSTLKIQRTQQEDSAVYLCASSRTGTGYDQPQHFGDGTRLSIL.

This chain uses TRBV27 with TRBJ2-5, with D perhaps matching TRBD1 (8 bases). The germline gives CDR1 MNHEY, CDR2 SMNVEV (reference sequence). CDR3 size: 15 residues. Trimming pared 3 bases from V and 5 bases from J, leaving 16 bases between. The CDR3 bases are TGTGCCAGCAGTTTGTTCGGACAGGGAGGGGAGACCCAGTACTTC. It codes for CASSLFGQGGETQYF.

The V and J genes are TRBV7-9 and TRBJ1-1, with D unresolved. The V gene lost 2 bases and the J gene lost 6 bases, with 7 bases spanning the gap. CDR1 and CDR2 from the germline V gene are SEHNR and FQNEAQ (reference sequence). The CDR3 is 12 amino acids. The CDR3 reads CASSLRGSEAFF. CDR3 nucleotides: TGTGCCAGCAGCTTACGGGGATCTGAAGCTTTCTTT. The full variable domain, its missing parts supplied by reference TRBV7-9 and TRBJ1-1, is DTGVSQNPRHKITKRGQNVTFRCDPISEHNRLYWYRQTLGQGPEFLTYFQNEAQLEKSRLLSDRFSAERPKGSFSTLEIQRTEQGDSAMYLCASSLRGSEAFFGQGTRLTVV.

This sequence joins TRBV9 and TRBJ1-1; TRBD1 might be the D (5 bases). Germline V gene sequence: CDR1 SGDLS, CDR2 YYNGEE. V shed 0 bases and J shed 4 bases, with 13 bases lying between them. The CDR3 has 15 residues. This chain's CDR3 is CASSVGTGRGTEAFF. The CDR3 DNA reads as TGTGCCAGCAGCGTAGGTACAGGAAGGGGCACTGAAGCTTTCTTT.

The V gene is TRBV28, the J gene TRBJ1-5, with TRBD1 identical over 9 bases. Germline assignment: CDR1 MDHEN and CDR2 SYDVKM. The length of the CDR3 is 16 residues. With 6 bases clipped from V and 5 bases from J, the junction kept 11 bases outside the gene matches. The CDR3 reads CASSSFDRGGDQPQHF. The CDR3 DNA sequence: TGTGCCAGCAGCTCTTTCGACAGGGGGGGGGATCAGCCCCAGCATTTT.

V gene TRBV5-6 combines with J gene TRBJ2-3; 7 nucleotides agree with TRBD1. J lost 2 bases, V lost 4 bases, and 7 bases had no gene match. Germline V gene data show CDR1 as SGHDT and CDR2 as YYEEEE. This CDR3 has 15 amino acids. The CDR3 reads CASSPRDSPTDTQYF. The CDR3 DNA reads TGTGCCAGCAGCCCCCGGGACAGTCCCACAGATACGCAGTATTTT.

This chain joins TRBV7-9 and TRBJ2-2; 11 bases map to TRBD2. Germline V gives CDR1 SEHNR, CDR2 FQNEAQ (reference sequence). The length of the CDR3 is 17 residues. V lost 3 bases and J lost 7; bases outside the gene matches: 10. The CDR3 loop reads CASSFRLAGYSGGELFF. DNA for the CDR3: TGTGCCAGCAGCTTCCGACTAGCGGGGTACTCTGGCGGGGAGCTGTTTTTT.

The J gene is TRBJ2-1, the V gene TRBV5-4; D unresolved. Trimming cost V 3 bases and J 0 bases, with 7 bases left between them. The CDR3 has 14 amino acids. The germline gives CDR1 SGHNT, CDR2 YYREEE (reference sequence). The CDR3 reads CASSSDSSYNEQFF. The CDR3 bases are TGTGCCAGCAGCTCCGATAGCTCCTACAATGAGCAGTTCTTC.

The chain links TRBV6-1 to TRBJ1-1; D unresolved. With 10 bases removed from V and 8 bases from J, the gap between germline ends came to 23 bases. This CDR3 is built from 14 residues. Per the germline V gene, CDR1 is MNHNS and CDR2 is SASEGT. CDR3 DNA sequence: TGTGCCACCGCCCTAACAGTTATGAATCGGGAAGCTTTCTTT. Encoded protein: CATALTVMNREAFF.

In this sample, this clone turned up once. The chain combines TRBV10-1 with TRBJ2-5; D is possibly TRBD2 (6 bases). Trimming shortened V by 6 bases and J by 3 bases, and 11 bases separated the two germline ends. The germline CDR1 and CDR2 sequences are WNHNN and SYGVQD (reference sequence). The CDR3 runs 13 residues. The CDR3 loop is CASSFRLEETQYF. Written as DNA, the CDR3 is TGCGCCAGCAGCTTCCGACTAGAAGAGACCCAGTACTTC.

The V call is TRBV18, the J call TRBJ2-1; 9 positions agree with TRBD2. The CDR3 length is 19 residues. Losses at the gene ends were 1 base for V and 0 bases for J; bases not matched to a gene: 10. Germline-derived CDR1 and CDR2 are KGHSH and LQKENI. Here the CDR3 DNA reads TGTGCCAGCTCACCACAGGCTAGCGGGGTACGAAGCTCCTACAATGAGCAGTTCTTC. This codes for CASSPQASGVRSSYNEQFF.

This clone is labeled as medium-sized. The chain has TRBV2 and TRBJ2-1, with 8 bases aligning to TRBD2. The CDR3 length is 14 residues. Trimming took 7 bases from V and 2 from J; bases not matched to a gene: 4. Looked up from germline, CDR1 is SNHLY and CDR2 is FYNNEI. The CDR3 is CASKTSGAYNEQFF. CDR3 nucleotide sequence: TGTGCCAGCAAAACTAGCGGAGCCTACAATGAGCAGTTCTTC.

The CDR3 DNA sequence: TGTGCCAGTAGTATACAAGGGGACACTAAGACCCAGTACTTC. Translating it yields CASSIQGDTKTQYF. The genes are TRBV19 and TRBJ2-5, with D tentatively TRBD1 (6 bases). The V and J ends lost 2 bases and 6 bases respectively, with 13 bases between them. This CDR3 is built from 14 residues. The germline V gene encodes CDR1 LNHDA and CDR2 SQIVND (reference sequence).

This clone was observed a few times. The chain uses TRBV6-5 and TRBJ2-1; TRBD1 might be the D (6 bases). V was cut by 2 bases and J by 4 bases, with 15 bases left in between. The V gene's germline CDR1 is MNHEY and CDR2 SVGAGI. The CDR3 is 16 amino acids. The DNA of the CDR3 is TGTGCCAGCAGTTACCTCGACAGGAGTCCTTACAATGAGCAGTTCTTC. It specifies CASSYLDRSPYNEQFF.

The chain employs TRBV4-1 and TRBJ2-7; D possibly corresponds to TRBD2 (6 bases). Germline V gene sequence: CDR1 MGHRA, CDR2 YSYEKL. This CDR3 region has 16 residues. Trimming cost V 1 base and J 7 bases, with 20 bases left between them. In nucleotides, the CDR3 is TGCGCCAGCAGCCAAGGGGACGCTAGCGCTCGTGGGGAGCAGTACTTC. Encoded protein: CASSQGDASARGEQYF.